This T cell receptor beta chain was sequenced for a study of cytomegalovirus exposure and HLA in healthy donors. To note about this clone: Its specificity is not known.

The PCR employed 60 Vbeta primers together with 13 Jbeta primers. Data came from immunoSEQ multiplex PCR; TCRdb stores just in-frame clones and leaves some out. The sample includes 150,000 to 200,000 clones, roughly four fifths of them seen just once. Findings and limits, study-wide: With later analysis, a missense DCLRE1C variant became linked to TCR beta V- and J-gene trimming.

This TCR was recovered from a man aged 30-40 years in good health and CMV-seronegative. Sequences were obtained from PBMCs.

The CDR3 coding sequence is TGTGCCAGCACACAGACAGGGCTGGGCAGCAATCAGCCCCAGCATTTT. This translates into CASTQTGLGSNQPQHF. This chain links TRBV2 with TRBJ1-5, with TRBD1 matching 7 bases. The J segment lost 1 base and the V segment lost 7 bases, leaving 10 bases of the junction unmatched. The germline V gene has CDR1 SNHLY and CDR2 FYNNEI. The CDR3 contains 16 residues.